These T cell receptor beta chains were read from a single sample in a study of post-analysis software for immune sequencing data. Using its own MiXCR run on the PCR reads, TCRdb lists one record per CDR3 protein. Of roughly 870,000 distinct CDR3 sequences listed, around 53% are singletons. Sequenced material: blood. The receptors come from a girl aged 10 to 17 with multiple sclerosis. CDR3s include the opening cysteine and the closing phenylalanine or tryptophan. A D gene is named only where the DNA matches it firmly. Only part of the rows carry a size: once, few, many, or a class if the clone is expanded.

D gene: TRBD1
J gene: TRBJ2-7
clone size: once
V gene: TRBV5-1
CDR3 protein: CASSLEGQDYEQYF
CDR3 DNA: TGCGCCAGCAGCTTGGAGGGACAGGACTACGAGCAGTACTTC

D gene: TRBD1
J gene: TRBJ1-2
clone size: few
V gene: TRBV15
CDR3 protein: CATSRDPPGQDGYTF
CDR3 DNA: TGTGCCACCAGCAGAGACCCCCCAGGACAGGATGGCTACACCTTC

D gene: NA
J gene: TRBJ1-2
clone size: few
V gene: TRBV27
CDR3 protein: CASSLLGENYGYTF
CDR3 DNA: TGTGCCAGCAGTTTATTAGGGGAAAACTATGGCTACACCTTC

D gene: NA
J gene: TRBJ2-3
clone size: NA
V gene: TRBV5-5
CDR3 protein: CASSLLIFDTDTQYF
CDR3 DNA: TGTGCCAGCAGCTTGCTGATCTTCGACACAGATACGCAGTATTTT

D gene: TRBD1
J gene: TRBJ1-6
clone size: NA
V gene: TRBV9
CDR3 protein: CASSVALQGDSPLHF
CDR3 DNA: TGTGCCAGCAGCGTAGCACTCCAGGGGGATTCACCCCTCCACTTT

D gene: NA
J gene: TRBJ1-5
clone size: few
V gene: TRBV5-1
CDR3 protein: CASSLSGNNQPQHF
CDR3 DNA: TGCGCCAGCAGCTTGAGCGGGAACAATCAGCCCCAGCATTTT

D gene: TRBD1
J gene: TRBJ2-7
clone size: NA
V gene: TRBV6-1
CDR3 protein: CASREDRYSYEQYF
CDR3 DNA: TGTGCCAGCAGGGAGGACAGGTACTCCTACGAGCAGTACTTC

D gene: TRBD2
J gene: TRBJ2-3
clone size: NA
V gene: TRBV20-1
CDR3 protein: CSATAASGFSDTQYF
CDR3 DNA: TGCAGTGCTACCGCCGCTAGCGGGTTTTCAGATACGCAGTATTTT

D gene: NA
J gene: TRBJ1-2
clone size: NA
V gene: TRBV29-1
CDR3 protein: CSVVQRGRMGYTF
CDR3 DNA: TGCAGCGTCGTACAGAGGGGCCGGATGGGCTACACCTTC

D gene: TRBD1
J gene: TRBJ2-7
clone size: few
V gene: TRBV29-1
CDR3 protein: CSVRTGQYEQYF
CDR3 DNA: TGCAGCGTTCGGACAGGGCAGTACGAGCAGTACTTC

D gene: TRBD1
J gene: TRBJ1-2
clone size: few
V gene: TRBV20-1
CDR3 protein: CSVGGDRGADYGYTF
CDR3 DNA: TGCAGCGTAGGGGGGGACAGGGGGGCTGACTATGGCTACACCTTC

D gene: TRBD1
J gene: TRBJ2-7
clone size: NA
V gene: TRBV7-9
CDR3 protein: CASSPRTGVYYEQYF
CDR3 DNA: TGTGCCAGCAGCCCTAGGACAGGGGTTTATTACGAGCAGTACTTC

D gene: TRBD1
J gene: TRBJ1-2
clone size: many
V gene: TRBV10-2
CDR3 protein: CASRQGNYGYTF
CDR3 DNA: TGTGCCAGCCGACAGGGGAACTATGGCTACACCTTC

D gene: NA
J gene: TRBJ2-3
clone size: few
V gene: TRBV5-1
CDR3 protein: CASSLVGGSADTQYF
CDR3 DNA: TGCGCCAGCAGCTTGGTGGGGGGTTCAGCAGATACGCAGTATTTT

D gene: TRBD1
J gene: TRBJ2-5
clone size: NA
V gene: TRBV29-1
CDR3 protein: CSVAGQGSETQYF
CDR3 DNA: TGCAGCGTTGCCGGACAGGGGTCAGAGACCCAGTACTTC

D gene: NA
J gene: TRBJ2-3
clone size: few
V gene: TRBV6-6
CDR3 protein: CAVWEADTQYF
CDR3 DNA: TGTGCCGTGTGGGAAGCAGATACGCAGTATTTT

D gene: TRBD2
J gene: TRBJ2-5
clone size: NA
V gene: TRBV20-1
CDR3 protein: CSARGTSGRVGETQYF
CDR3 DNA: TGCAGTGCTAGAGGAACTAGCGGTAGAGTTGGGGAGACCCAGTACTTC